The following is a T cell receptor (beta chain) sequence with its context. Its antigen is unidentified. Trimming pared 1 base from V and 5 bases from J, leaving 12 bases between. The CDR3 is 14 amino acids. The germline V gene has CDR1 SGHDT and CDR2 YYEEEE. This entry belongs to a study of CD4+ T cells in melanoma. Study-level points and caveats: In melanoma, neoantigen-specific CD4+ T cells reportedly differed in differentiation state. A reported correlation linked neoantigen-specific CD4+ T cells to CD8+, macrophage and B cell function.

Assay used: immunoSEQ multiplex PCR; TCRdb lists only in-frame clones, some missing. Seen here are more than 110,000 clones, roughly 91% observed once, and the top ten hold 1.5% to 1.9%. This sequence originates from a human donor with melanoma. The chain carries TRBV5-6 and TRBJ2-5; D unresolved. DNA for the CDR3: TGTGCCAGCAGCTTGAGCCTAAGTGAGGAGACCCAGTACTTC. This sequence encodes CASSLSLSEETQYF.